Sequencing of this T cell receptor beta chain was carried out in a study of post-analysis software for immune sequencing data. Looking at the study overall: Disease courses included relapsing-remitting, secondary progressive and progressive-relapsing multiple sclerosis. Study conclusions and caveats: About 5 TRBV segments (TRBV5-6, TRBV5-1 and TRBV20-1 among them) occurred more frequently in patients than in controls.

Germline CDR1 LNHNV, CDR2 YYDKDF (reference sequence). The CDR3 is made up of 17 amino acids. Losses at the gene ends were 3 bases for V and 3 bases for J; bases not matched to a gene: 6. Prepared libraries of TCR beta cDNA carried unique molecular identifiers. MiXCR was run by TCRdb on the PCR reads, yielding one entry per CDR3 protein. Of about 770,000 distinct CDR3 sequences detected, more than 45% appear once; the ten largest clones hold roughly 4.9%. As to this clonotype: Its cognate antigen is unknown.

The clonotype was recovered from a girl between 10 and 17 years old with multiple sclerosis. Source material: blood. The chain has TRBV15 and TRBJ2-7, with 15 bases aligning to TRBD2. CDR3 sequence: CATSRGLAGGSDYEQYF. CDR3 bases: TGTGCCACCAGCAGGGGACTAGCGGGAGGATCAGACTACGAGCAGTACTTC. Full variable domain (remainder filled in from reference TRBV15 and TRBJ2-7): DAMVIQNPRYQVTQFGKPVTLSCSQTLNHNVMYWYQQKSSQAPKLLFHYYDKDFNNEADTPDNFQSRRPNTSFCFLDIRSPGLGDTAMYLCATSRGLAGGSDYEQYFGPGTRLTVT.